This TCR beta chain stems from a study of blood T cell repertoires in COVID-19. V was clipped by 5 bases and J by 4 bases, with 15 bases between them. The CDR3 has 15 amino acids. Germline CDR1 SGHAT, CDR2 FQNNGV. TCRdb's copy holds only in-frame clones and misses some; the assay was immunoSEQ multiplex PCR. The sample yields approximately 220,000 clones, 80% seen once. The sequenced sample consisted of PBMCs or T cells enriched from blood (not recorded which). This receptor was obtained from a woman aged 40 to 50 with acute COVID-19. The V and J genes are TRBV11-2 and TRBJ1-5; D perhaps matches TRBD1 (5 bases). The CDR3 DNA is TGTGCCAGCAGCACCAACGGGGGAGGGAATCAGCCCCAGCATTTT. Its protein is CASSTNGGGNQPQHF.